The 17 T cell receptor beta chains below all came from one sample that was sequenced in a study of persistence of HIV-infected CD4 T cells. The immunoSEQ assay was version 4, run in survey mode. TCRdb's copy holds only in-frame clones and misses some; the assay was immunoSEQ multiplex PCR. The repertoire holds more than 30,000 clones, with approximately 80% as singletons. For these TCRs, the target antigens are not known. Cells were stimulated with overlapping HIV-1 Gag 15-mer peptides. CD40L/CD69 double-negative CD45RO-high memory CD4+ T cells were collected. The specimen comprised CD4+ T cells sorted from PBMCs after 18-hour stimulation, sampled from a patient who received antiretroviral therapy. The source of these receptors is an adult woman with HIV who was CMV-seropositive.

This clone has more than one count but fewer than ten. The V gene is TRBV30, the J gene TRBJ1-4; the D gene is possibly TRBD1 (6 bases). V was cut by 1 base and J by 2 bases, with 17 bases left in between. The CDR3 length is 17 residues. From germline, CDR1 is GTSNPN and CDR2 SVGIG (reference sequence). The DNA for the CDR3 is TGTGCCTGGAGTGGCAAGAGGGGGTGGGGCACTAATGAAAAACTGTTTTTT. The encoded protein is CAWSGKRGWGTNEKLFF.

This rearrangement joins TRBV5-4 to TRBJ2-7, with TRBD1 matching 10 bases. Germline-derived CDR1 and CDR2 are SGHNT and YYREEE (reference sequence). The CDR3 extends over 14 amino acids. V was clipped by 3 bases and J by 4 bases; unmatched bases: 4. CDR3 sequence reads: CASSWGQGSYEQYF. The DNA for the CDR3 is TGTGCCAGCAGCTGGGGACAGGGGTCTTACGAGCAGTACTTC.

This clone appeared a few times. V is TRBV24-1 and J is TRBJ2-5, with D possibly being TRBD1 (5 bases). The CDR3 is 12 residues long. Trimming shortened V by 7 bases and J by 0 bases, and 5 bases separated the two germline ends. The germline gives CDR1 KGHDR, CDR2 SFDVKD. The CDR3 protein is CATSRDQETQYF. The CDR3 DNA is TGTGCCACCAGCAGGGACCAAGAGACCCAGTACTTC.

The rearrangement joins TRBV5-5 to TRBJ1-4; D not certain. This CDR3 is built from 15 residues. The germline V gene encodes CDR1 SGHKS and CDR2 YYEKEE (reference sequence). V gave up 5 bases and J gave up 3 bases, with 14 bases separating them. The CDR3 nucleotides read TGTGCCAGCAGGCCGGAGGGAATATCTAATGAAAAACTGTTTTTT. Its protein is CASRPEGISNEKLFF.

The gene calls are TRBV5-1 and TRBJ1-3; D gene uncertain. The CDR3 loop spans 14 amino acids. Germline CDR1 is SGHRS and CDR2 is YFSETQ. V lost 0 bases and J lost 0, with 4 bases in between. The CDR3 DNA is TGCGCCAGCAGCTTGGATAACTCTGGAAACACCATATATTTT. It specifies CASSLDNSGNTIYF.

V usage is TRBV18 and J usage is TRBJ1-2, with unresolved D. CDR3 length: 12 amino acids. Trimming cost V 1 base and J 8 bases, with 8 bases left between them. Germline V gene sequence: CDR1 KGHSH, CDR2 LQKENI. The CDR3 protein is CASSPRMGGYTF. CDR3 DNA: TGTGCCAGCTCACCACGGATGGGGGGCTACACCTTC.

This chain links TRBV2 with TRBJ2-7; D possibly uses TRBD1 or TRBD2 (5 bases each). Deletions cut 2 bases from V and 2 bases from J, with 10 bases between. Germline values: CDR1 SNHLY, CDR2 FYNNEI. CDR3 size: 14 residues. The CDR3: CASSERRGPYEQYF. CDR3 DNA sequence: TGTGCCAGCAGTGAACGTCGGGGACCCTACGAGCAGTACTTC.

The rearrangement uses TRBV9 and TRBJ2-3; 10 bases align to TRBD2. J lost 1 base, V lost 4 bases, and 9 bases had no gene match. Germline CDR1 reads SGDLS; CDR2 reads YYNGEE. This CDR3 contains 17 residues. DNA of the CDR3: TGTGCCAGCAGCCCCCAATCTAGCGGGGGCCGCACAGATACGCAGTATTTT. Residues: CASSPQSSGGRTDTQYF.

The count of this clone is one. The rearrangement uses TRBV7-2 and TRBJ1-6; possible D gene TRBD1, 6 bases. Germline-derived CDR1 and CDR2 are SGHTA and FQGNSA. This CDR3 is 16 amino acids long. Deletions cut 5 bases from V and 7 bases from J, with 18 bases between. The CDR3 protein is CASSQNVGGNNSPLHF. The CDR3 DNA follows: TGTGCCAGCAGCCAGAATGTCGGGGGCAACAATTCACCCCTCCACTTT. Together with reference TRBV7-2 and TRBJ1-6, the CDR3 gives the full variable domain: GAGVSQSPSNKVTEKGKDVELRCDPISGHTALYWYRQSLGQGLEFLIYFQGNSAPDKSGLPSDRFSAERTGGSVSTLTIQRTQQEDSAVYLCASSQNVGGNNSPLHFGNGTRLTVT.

This clone is a singleton in its sample. The chain combines TRBV5-1 with TRBJ2-1; 10 bases are shared with TRBD2. V was clipped by 7 bases and J by 6 bases; unmatched bases: 19. Germline V lookup: CDR1 SGHRS, CDR2 YFSETQ. This CDR3 region has 18 residues. The CDR3 DNA reads TGCGCCAGCTCTTCCCTCGCCGGGTCTAGCGGGAGTAGCAATGAGCAGTTCTTC. This sequence encodes CASSSLAGSSGSSNEQFF.

The chain links TRBV9 to TRBJ2-3, with D possibly called TRBD1 or TRBD2 (7 bases each). Germline CDR1 SGDLS, CDR2 YYNGEE. Trimming removed 1 base from V and 8 bases from J, with 14 bases in between. This CDR3 comprises 14 residues. CDR3 residues: CASSVSREGATQYF. The CDR3 bases are TGTGCCAGCAGCGTATCGAGGGAGGGGGCTACGCAGTATTTT.

The V call is TRBV27, the J call TRBJ2-5; weak D call: TRBD1 (5 bases). V gave up 4 bases and J gave up 5 bases, with 14 bases separating them. The CDR3 has 14 amino acids. The germline V gene encodes CDR1 MNHEY and CDR2 SMNVEV (reference sequence). This CDR3 is CASSSVGAAETQYF. DNA of the CDR3: TGTGCCAGCAGTTCGGTAGGGGCGGCGGAGACCCAGTACTTC.

The chain joins TRBV28 to TRBJ1-2; unclear D gene. CDR1 and CDR2 (germline): MDHEN, SYDVKM. Trimming stripped 5 bases from V and 7 bases from J, with 23 bases between. The CDR3 has 16 amino acids. CDR3 sequence: CASSPPIGLGSGGYTF. The CDR3, as DNA: TGTGCCAGCAGTCCCCCTATTGGGTTAGGGAGTGGTGGCTACACCTTC.

The rearrangement uses TRBV18 and TRBJ2-3, with 8 bases that match TRBD1. CDR3 size: 14 residues. Germline CDR1 and CDR2: KGHSH and LQKENI. The ends lost 3 bases at V and 4 bases at J; junction bases unmatched: 3. The DNA of the CDR3 is TGTGCCAGCTCACCCGGACAGGGCCCAGATACGCAGTATTTT. The encoded protein is CASSPGQGPDTQYF.

Only a few counts were recorded for this clone. The chain is built from TRBV19 and TRBJ1-3; 7 positions match TRBD1. There are 17 residues in the CDR3. The V gene's germline CDR1 is LNHDA and CDR2 SQIVND (reference sequence). V lost 9 bases and J lost 0; bases outside the gene matches: 14. CDR3 bases: TGTGCCAGCCGAGTCCGGGACAGCTTTAGCTCTGGAAACACCATATATTTT. Amino acids: CASRVRDSFSSGNTIYF.

V usage is TRBV2 and J usage is TRBJ2-3; 8 bases match TRBD2. Germline CDR1 is SNHLY and CDR2 is FYNNEI. The CDR3 sequence is 17 residues long. Germline trimming cut 10 bases from V and 1 base from J; bases unmatched to any gene: 16. CDR3 loop: CATGGGRRPSGTDTQYF. The CDR3 region has the DNA TGTGCCACCGGCGGGGGGCGAAGGCCCTCTGGCACAGATACGCAGTATTTT.

The gene calls are TRBV5-6 and TRBJ2-7; no reliable D call. V was clipped by 2 bases and J by 3 bases, with 6 bases between them. Germline values: CDR1 SGHDT, CDR2 YYEEEE. This CDR3 is 12 amino acids long. The CDR3 protein is CASSFIGYEQYF. The CDR3 DNA reads as TGTGCCAGCAGCTTTATCGGCTACGAGCAGTACTTC.